Below are 28 T cell receptor beta chains sequenced from a single sample in a study of cytotoxic CD8 clonotypes in ibrutinib-treated CLL. Sequenced by immunoSEQ multiplex PCR; TCRdb stores in-frame clones only, minus some. The sample consists of hundreds of thousands of clones, over 65% of them appearing once. This sample comprised PBMCs, obtained after 12 months of ibrutinib treatment. These receptor sequences come from a human donor with chronic lymphocytic leukemia.

This chain connects TRBV6-5 to TRBJ1-5; D is unresolved. The CDR3 loop spans 14 amino acids. The germline gives CDR1 MNHEY, CDR2 SVGAGI. V lost 5 bases to trimming and J lost 0 bases, with 8 bases between them. The CDR3: CASSMVYSNQPQHF. The CDR3 DNA sequence: TGTGCCAGCAGTATGGTGTATAGCAATCAGCCCCAGCATTTT.

Turning to this clone: The identical CDR3 is also encoded by other nucleotide sequences in the sample. The chain links TRBV30 to TRBJ1-5; D is perhaps TRBD1 (5 bases). Deletions cut 0 bases from V and 7 bases from J, with 7 bases between. The V gene's germline CDR1 is GTSNPN and CDR2 SVGIG (reference sequence). The CDR3 is 12 amino acids. The CDR3 nucleotides are TGTGCCTGGAGTGTCCGGGGCCAGCCCCAGCATTTT. Encoded protein: CAWSVRGQPQHF.

CDR3: CASSGTTGDHGYTF. The CDR3 DNA reads TGCGCCAGCAGCGGCACGACAGGGGACCATGGCTACACCTTC. The J gene is TRBJ1-2, the V gene TRBV5-1; 8 bases match TRBD1. This CDR3 is built from 14 residues. CDR1 and CDR2 from the germline V gene are SGHRS and YFSETQ. Unmatched junction bases numbered 8, after V lost 4 bases and J lost 6 bases.

The chain joins TRBV6-1 to TRBJ2-7; TRBD1 matches at 7 bases. CDR1 and CDR2 (germline): MNHNS, SASEGT. The CDR3 is 15 residues long. V lost 4 bases to trimming and J lost 0 bases; unmatched junction nucleotides: 6. DNA of the CDR3: TGTGCCAGCAGTGGCCCGGACAGGAGCTCCTACGAGCAGTACTTC. Its protein is CASSGPDRSSYEQYF.

This rearrangement joins TRBV6-6 to TRBJ1-2, with a weak D call TRBD1 (5 bases). CDR1 and CDR2 (germline): MNHNY, SVGAGI (reference sequence). V was cut by 6 bases and J by 8 bases, with 16 bases left in between. The CDR3 contains 13 residues. The CDR3 DNA follows: TGTGCCAGCAGACGCTTCAGGGATCGCGGCTACACCTTC. Translating it yields CASRRFRDRGYTF.

As DNA, the CDR3 is TGTGCCAGTAGTATAGCAAGGTTTGGGGCCAACGTCCTGACTTTC. Translating it yields CASSIARFGANVLTF. This chain uses TRBV19 with TRBJ2-6; D ambiguous. V lost 1 base and J lost 3, with 7 bases in between. This CDR3 has 15 residues. CDR1 is LNHDA, CDR2 SQIVND, per germline (reference sequence).

The chain recombines TRBV4-2 with TRBJ1-2, with 7 bases aligning to TRBD1. From germline, CDR1 is LGHNA and CDR2 YNFKEQ. The junction had 17 bases not matched to a gene; V was cut back by 5 bases and J by 8 bases. The CDR3 contains 16 residues. As DNA, the CDR3 is TGTGCCAGCAGCTCCGGGACAGCAAATAAGATAATGGGCTACACCTTC. This encodes CASSSGTANKIMGYTF.

The V call is TRBV30, the J call TRBJ1-1, with TRBD1 as a possible D gene (5 bases). CDR1 is GTSNPN and CDR2 is SVGIG in the germline V gene (reference sequence). This CDR3 has 13 amino acids. V lost 0 bases and J lost 5, with 10 bases in between. CDR3 bases: TGTGCCTGGAGTGTAAGCAGGGAAACTGAAGCTTTCTTT. Amino acid sequence: CAWSVSRETEAFF.

As concerns this clone: This specimen includes other DNA sequences encoding the same CDR3. The chain has TRBV4-3 and TRBJ1-2, with no clear D. In germline, CDR1 is LGHNA, CDR2 YSLEER. The CDR3 has 14 residues. V was cut by 0 bases and J by 1 base, with 6 bases left in between. Here the CDR3 reads CASSQDRINYGYTF. The DNA for the CDR3 is TGCGCCAGCAGCCAAGATAGGATTAACTATGGCTACACCTTC.

This chain joins TRBV2 and TRBJ2-7; maybe TRBD1 (6 bases). Trimming stripped 6 bases from V and 4 bases from J, with 13 bases between. The CDR3 has 13 residues. Germline CDR1 is SNHLY and CDR2 is FYNNEI. In DNA, the CDR3 is TGTGCCAGCAGCACCAGGGGTGGATACGAGCAGTACTTC. This translates into CASSTRGGYEQYF.

J is TRBJ2-7 and V is TRBV11-3, with D uncertain. CDR3 size: 15 residues. Per germline, CDR1 SGHNT and CDR2 YENEEA. Trimming cost V 0 bases and J 0 bases, with 9 bases left between them. This CDR3 reads CASSLDSQDSYEQYF. The CDR3 DNA follows: TGTGCCAGCAGCTTAGATAGCCAGGACTCCTACGAGCAGTACTTC.

The chain has TRBV6-1 and TRBJ1-2; 9 bases align to TRBD1. The junction had 3 bases not matched to a gene; V was cut back by 0 bases and J by 7 bases. Germline V gene lookup returns CDR1 MNHNS and CDR2 SASEGT. This CDR3 is 14 amino acids long. The DNA for the CDR3 is TGTGCCAGCAGTGAAGCGGGGGACAGGGTTGGCTACACCTTC. Amino acid sequence: CASSEAGDRVGYTF.

The V call is TRBV19, the J call TRBJ1-5; tentative D call: TRBD1 (5 bases). Germline loops: CDR1 LNHDA, CDR2 SQIVND (reference sequence). CDR3 length equals 15 residues. Trimming stripped 3 bases from V and 8 bases from J, with 17 bases between. CDR3 protein: CASSMENSRGKPQHF. The CDR3 DNA reads TGTGCCAGTAGTATGGAAAATTCTCGGGGGAAGCCCCAGCATTTT.

Of note for this clone: One end of the junction is discordant with germline, which a read error may explain. The chain links TRBV6-1 to TRBJ1-5; TRBD1 matches 7 bases. From germline, CDR1 is MNHNS and CDR2 SASEGT. CDR3 length equals 12 residues. The CDR3 loop is CASSVLQGTAGF. CDR3 coding DNA: TGTGCCAGCAGTGTCTTACAGGGGACCGCTGGCTTT.

The CDR3: CAWSGNTNQPQHF. Written as DNA, the CDR3 is TGTGCCTGGAGTGGGAACACTAATCAGCCCCAGCATTTT. The rearrangement joins TRBV30 to TRBJ1-5; D remains ambiguous. Germline assignment: CDR1 GTSNPN and CDR2 SVGIG (reference sequence). The CDR3 contains 13 residues. V was pared by 1 base and J by 4 bases, with 8 bases between.

This chain uses TRBV11-2 with TRBJ2-7, with 11 bases identical to TRBD2. Germline CDR1 is SGHAT and CDR2 is FQNNGV. The CDR3 is 16 amino acids. With 3 bases clipped from V and 5 bases from J, the junction kept 9 bases outside the gene matches. This chain's CDR3 is CASSLYSGRAVNEQYF. In nucleotides, the CDR3 is TGTGCCAGCAGCTTGTATAGCGGGAGGGCCGTAAACGAGCAGTACTTC.

This chain's CDR3 is CASSLETQYF. The CDR3, as DNA: TGTGCCAGCAGTTTAGAGACCCAGTACTTC. The V and J genes are TRBV28 and TRBJ2-5; no clear D. The V end was cut by 2 bases, the J end by 5 bases, with 0 bases between. Germline V CDR1 and CDR2: MDHEN, SYDVKM. The CDR3 extends over 10 amino acids. The full variable domain, completed using reference TRBV28 and TRBJ2-5, is DVKVTQSSRYLVKRTGEKVFLECVQDMDHENMFWYRQDPGLGLRLIYFSYDVKMKEKGDIPEGYSVSREKKERFSLILESASTNQTSMYLCASSLETQYFGPGTRLLVL.

CDR3 loop: CASSLTGGYNQPQHF. Here the CDR3 DNA reads TGCGCCAGCAGCTTGACCGGCGGGTACAATCAGCCCCAGCATTTT. The chain has TRBV5-1 and TRBJ1-5; D gene unclear. The ends were cut back, 1 base at V and 3 bases at J, with 11 bases in the middle. Germline lookup yields CDR1 SGHRS and CDR2 YFSETQ. This CDR3 spans 15 amino acids. Filled out from reference TRBV5-1 and TRBJ1-5, the complete variable domain reads KAGVTQTPRYLIKTRGQQVTLSCSPISGHRSVSWYQQTPGQGLQFLFEYFSETQRNKGNFPGRFSGRQFSNSRSEMNVSTLELGDSALYLCASSLTGGYNQPQHFGDGTRLSIL.

In this sample, this clone turned up many times. The J gene is TRBJ2-1, the V gene TRBV7-9, with 11 bases that match TRBD2. This CDR3 has 16 amino acids. From germline, CDR1 is SEHNR and CDR2 FQNEAQ (reference sequence). V gave up 7 bases and J gave up 6 bases; unmatched junction bases: 11. The CDR3 DNA is TGTGCCAGCATCTCTAGCGAGACTAGCGGGACCAATGAGCAGTTCTTC. Amino acid sequence: CASISSETSGTNEQFF. Filled out from reference TRBV7-9 and TRBJ2-1, the complete variable domain reads DTGVSQNPRHKITKRGQNVTFRCDPISEHNRLYWYRQTLGQGPEFLTYFQNEAQLEKSRLLSDRFSAERPKGSFSTLEIQRTEQGDSAMYLCASISSETSGTNEQFFGPGTRLTVL.

CDR3 protein: CASSPLPPGGGRVRGTGELFF. The CDR3 DNA sequence: TGTGCCAGCAGCCCTCTCCCCCCCGGGGGAGGTAGGGTTCGCGGCACCGGGGAGCTGTTTTTT. This chain joins TRBV9 and TRBJ2-2; perhaps TRBD2 as D (6 bases). Germline CDR1 SGDLS, CDR2 YYNGEE. The CDR3 contains 21 residues. V was shortened by 4 bases and J by 4 bases, with 32 bases between the two germline ends.

The chain has TRBV7-9 and TRBJ2-3; TRBD1 might be the D (6 bases). Germline CDR1 is SEHNR and CDR2 is FQNEAQ (reference sequence). The CDR3 length is 13 residues. Deletions cut 5 bases from V and 2 bases from J, with 8 bases between. CDR3 DNA: TGTGCCAGCAGCCGGGACATCACAGATACGCAGTATTTT. Translating it yields CASSRDITDTQYF.

This rearrangement joins TRBV7-3 to TRBJ2-3, with D hard to call. V was trimmed by 5 bases and J by 6 bases, leaving 9 bases between them. This CDR3 spans 12 amino acids. Germline CDR1 reads SGHTA; CDR2 reads FQGTGA. CDR3 DNA sequence: TGTGCCAGCAGCCACAACATGGATACGCAGTATTTT. Translated, it gives CASSHNMDTQYF.

This clone occurred a few times. The chain employs TRBV9 and TRBJ1-2; a possible D gene is TRBD1 (5 bases). Germline V gene lookup returns CDR1 SGDLS and CDR2 YYNGEE. Trimming removed 3 bases from V and 8 bases from J, with 14 bases in between. CDR3 length equals 13 residues. The CDR3 region has the DNA TGTGCCAGCAGCGATAGTGCAGGGCGGGGCTACACCTTC. This encodes CASSDSAGRGYTF.

As concerns this clone: The germline gene is not matched at one end of the junction; a read error may be the cause. The same CDR3 arises from other DNA sequences in this sample as well. The chain joins TRBV7-7 to TRBJ2-3, with D possibly matching TRBD2 (6 bases). CDR1 is SSHAT, CDR2 FNYEAQ, per germline (reference sequence). This CDR3 is 13 amino acids long. CDR3 region: CASSLAEADTQYF. In DNA form, the CDR3 reads TGTGCTAGCAGCTTAGCGGAGGCGGATACGCAGTATTTT.

The chain carries TRBV19 and TRBJ1-1, with 7 positions matching TRBD1. The V gene end was trimmed by 8 bases and the J gene end by 4 bases; junction bases not matched to a gene: 16. Germline assignment: CDR1 LNHDA and CDR2 SQIVND (reference sequence). The CDR3 is 16 amino acids. CDR3 nucleotides: TGTGCCAGTCAGACCGGGACAGACTTCCGAGGCACTGAAGCTTTCTTT. Its translation: CASQTGTDFRGTEAFF.

The gene calls are TRBV7-2 and TRBJ2-7; 8 nucleotides match TRBD2. CDR3 length: 16 residues. Trimming took 0 bases from V and 3 from J; bases not matched to a gene: 7. Germline CDR1 is SGHTA and CDR2 is FQGNSA. The chain's CDR3 is CASSLARTSSLYEQYF. CDR3 coding DNA: TGTGCCAGCAGCTTAGCCCGGACTAGCTCACTCTACGAGCAGTACTTC.

The CDR3 region is CASSFTVRGTEAFF. CDR3 DNA sequence: TGTGCCAGCAGCTTTACAGTTAGAGGGACTGAAGCTTTCTTT. The V and J genes are TRBV9 and TRBJ1-1; the D is unclear. Germline V lookup: CDR1 SGDLS, CDR2 YYNGEE. The CDR3 runs 14 residues. V was trimmed by 4 bases and J by 5 bases, leaving 15 bases between them.

The chain carries TRBV2 and TRBJ2-2; possibly TRBD1 for D (7 bases). Germline V gene data show CDR1 as SNHLY and CDR2 as FYNNEI. V was clipped by 5 bases and J by 6 bases, with 22 bases between them. This CDR3 is built from 17 residues. DNA of the CDR3: TGTGCCAGCAGTCAACAGGGGACCGGGAGCCCCGCCGGGGAGCTGTTTTTT. It codes for CASSQQGTGSPAGELFF.